The 5 T cell receptor beta chains below all came from one sample that was sequenced in a study of CD8+CD57+ T cells in acquired aplastic anemia. All sequencing subjects had displayed CD8+CD57+ cell expansion on flow cytometry. TCR beta VDJ and CDR3 profiling used genomic DNA as template. MiXCR, applied by TCRdb to the reads, yields one record per CDR3 protein. The sample holds just over 150,000 distinct CDR3 sequences; about 50% are singletons and the top ten take over 25%. Sequencing used sorted CD4+, CD8+, or CD8+CD57+ T cells (not recorded which) from PBMCs. Every receptor here comes from a human donor with aplastic anemia.

J is TRBJ2-5 and V is TRBV7-3; D is perhaps TRBD2 (6 bases). Per the germline V gene, CDR1 is SGHTA and CDR2 is FQGTGA. Trimming removed 5 bases from V and 7 bases from J, with 11 bases in between. The CDR3 spans 12 residues. This chain's CDR3 is CASSAGSGTQYF. The CDR3 coding sequence is TGTGCCAGCAGCGCGGGGTCGGGGACCCAGTACTTC.

This chain joins TRBV7-3 and TRBJ2-7; 11 bases line up with TRBD2. The ends lost 4 bases at V and 1 base at J; junction bases unmatched: 9. Germline-derived CDR1 and CDR2 are SGHTA and FQGTGA. The CDR3 contains 17 residues. This CDR3 is CASSYIRGTSGSYEQYF. CDR3 coding DNA: TGTGCCAGCAGCTATATCAGGGGGACTAGCGGATCCTACGAGCAGTACTTC.

This clonotype appeared a single time. The gene calls are TRBV24-1 and TRBJ1-2; a possible D gene is TRBD1 (6 bases). CDR3 size: 14 residues. Germline V gene lookup returns CDR1 KGHDR and CDR2 SFDVKD. Trimming left V 4 bases short and J 0 bases short, with 8 bases between. The CDR3, as DNA: TGTGCCACCAGTGAAGGGGGGGCTAACTATGGCTACACCTTC. Translated: CATSEGGANYGYTF.

This clonotype was picked up a small number of times. The genes are TRBV15 and TRBJ2-1; D might be TRBD1 (5 bases). The CDR3 covers 16 residues. The V gene's germline CDR1 is LNHNV and CDR2 YYDKDF (reference sequence). The V and J ends lost 5 bases and 4 bases respectively, with 18 bases between them. The CDR3 DNA reads TGTGCCACCAGCGTAGGACAAGGGGATGGGTACAATGAGCAGTTCTTC. This translates into CATSVGQGDGYNEQFF. The whole variable domain, remainder taken from reference TRBV15 and TRBJ2-1, is DAMVIQNPRYQVTQFGKPVTLSCSQTLNHNVMYWYQQKSSQAPKLLFHYYDKDFNNEADTPDNFQSRRPNTSFCFLDIRSPGLGDTAMYLCATSVGQGDGYNEQFFGPGTRLTVL.

This clonotype was detected a few times. V is TRBV19 and J is TRBJ2-7, with D tentatively TRBD2 (5 bases). Trimming took 7 bases from V and 6 from J, leaving 16 bases between them. Per germline, CDR1 LNHDA and CDR2 SQIVND (reference sequence). This CDR3 has 13 amino acids. CDR3 coding DNA: TGTGCCAGTAAGTCGGGTCAACTAGGCGAGCAGTACTTC. The encoded protein is CASKSGQLGEQYF. The full variable domain, in which reference TRBV19 and TRBJ2-7 provide the parts outside the CDR3, is DGGITQSPKYLFRKEGQNVTLSCEQNLNHDAMYWYRQDPGQGLRLIYYSQIVNDFQKGDIAEGYSVSREKKESFPLTVTSAQKNPTAFYLCASKSGQLGEQYFGPGTRLTVT.